This T cell receptor beta chain was found in a study of T cells after yellow fever vaccination. This clonotype was detected ten times or more. Its matching antigen is unknown. TCRdb re-called the 5' RACE reads with MiXCR, one entry per CDR3 protein. The data contain roughly 70,000 distinct CDR3 sequences, approximately 7.5% of them singletons. The CDR3 consists of 18 residues. The germline V gene encodes CDR1 SGHRS and CDR2 YFSETQ. V shed 1 base and J 2 bases; nucleotides not matched to a gene: 11. Study findings and constraints: Subsequent to the booster, the majority of primary-vaccination clones reappeared (roughly 95% CD4, around 90% CD8).

The material sequenced was CD8+ T cells sorted from PBMCs, taken on the day of the yellow fever booster vaccination. The chain couples TRBV5-1 to TRBJ2-1; TRBD2 aligns across 8 bases. The receptor comes from a man aged 30 to 39 who received the YFV17D yellow fever vaccine. The CDR3 reads CASSLRFSGEFTYNEQFF. Written as DNA, the CDR3 is TGCGCCAGCAGCTTGCGGTTTAGCGGGGAGTTTACCTACAATGAGCAGTTCTTC.